This TCR beta chain derives from a study of identical twins. TCRdb independently ran MiXCR on the 5' RACE reads; one entry per CDR3 protein. The sample lists about 530,000 distinct CDR3 sequences, 12% to 15% occurring once. Deletions cut 2 bases from V and 4 bases from J, with 11 bases between. In germline, CDR1 is SGHVS, CDR2 FNYEAQ. The CDR3 is made up of 15 amino acids. These data were likewise used in another study, on yellow fever vaccine responses in identical twins. That work adds: Reports say the vaccine T cell response in twins looked partly convergent and partly personalized.

The TCR originated in a woman younger than 30 in good health. The sample taken for sequencing was CD4+ T cells sorted from blood. This chain joins TRBV7-6 and TRBJ2-2; no reliable D call. This chain's CDR3 is CASSLLALSTGELFF. The CDR3 DNA reads as TGTGCCAGCAGCTTACTCGCCCTGAGCACCGGGGAGCTGTTTTTT.